These 5 T cell receptor beta chains share one sample of origin, sequenced in a study of shared clonotypes between healthy human individuals. Naive CD8 cells lacked CD45RO, underwent positive selection for CCR7 and left out terminally differentiated effector memory CD45RA+ cells. Measured with immunoSEQ multiplex PCR; TCRdb has only the in-frame clones, and not every one. The sample carries roughly 850,000 clones, 96% recorded once. The sequencing sample was made of naive CD8+ T cells sorted from blood. The receptors were gathered from a young man in good health.

The V gene is TRBV2, the J gene TRBJ1-2, with D perhaps matching TRBD1 (5 bases). The germline V gene has CDR1 SNHLY and CDR2 FYNNEI. The CDR3 covers 12 residues. The germline V and J ends were trimmed by 7 bases and 3 bases, with 9 bases remaining between them. Here the CDR3 reads CASIGTDYGYTF. CDR3 nucleotide sequence: TGTGCCAGCATTGGGACGGACTATGGCTACACCTTC.

The chain uses TRBV2 and TRBJ2-7, with 9 bases matching TRBD2. Germline loops: CDR1 SNHLY, CDR2 FYNNEI. The V segment lost 6 bases and the J segment 4 bases; nucleotides outside the gene matches: 4. This CDR3 has 13 residues. CDR3 amino acids: CASSLAGSYEQYF. For the CDR3, the DNA is TGTGCCAGCAGCCTAGCGGGAAGTTACGAGCAGTACTTC.

This chain links TRBV27 with TRBJ2-7; D gene uncertain. V dropped 4 bases and J dropped 4 bases, with 11 bases sitting between them. Per the germline V gene, CDR1 is MNHEY and CDR2 is SMNVEV (reference sequence). This CDR3 comprises 13 residues. This CDR3 reads CASSSYGAYEQYF. The CDR3 bases are TGTGCCAGCAGTTCTTACGGCGCTTACGAGCAGTACTTC.

V is TRBV5-5 and J is TRBJ2-7; 7 bases are a match to TRBD1. J gave up 3 bases and V 3 bases, and 6 bases lay outside the gene matches. Germline values: CDR1 SGHKS, CDR2 YYEKEE (reference sequence). The CDR3 contains 14 residues. CDR3: CASSSTGPSYEQYF. Here the CDR3 DNA reads TGTGCCAGCAGCTCGACAGGGCCCAGCTACGAGCAGTACTTC.

This rearrangement joins TRBV4-1 to TRBJ2-2, with D hard to call. The CDR3 covers 12 residues. Looked up from germline, CDR1 is MGHRA and CDR2 is YSYEKL. Trimming cost V 6 bases and J 4 bases, with 6 bases left between them. CDR3 amino acids: CASRGGTGELFF. The CDR3 DNA sequence: TGCGCCAGCAGGGGCGGCACCGGGGAGCTGTTTTTT.